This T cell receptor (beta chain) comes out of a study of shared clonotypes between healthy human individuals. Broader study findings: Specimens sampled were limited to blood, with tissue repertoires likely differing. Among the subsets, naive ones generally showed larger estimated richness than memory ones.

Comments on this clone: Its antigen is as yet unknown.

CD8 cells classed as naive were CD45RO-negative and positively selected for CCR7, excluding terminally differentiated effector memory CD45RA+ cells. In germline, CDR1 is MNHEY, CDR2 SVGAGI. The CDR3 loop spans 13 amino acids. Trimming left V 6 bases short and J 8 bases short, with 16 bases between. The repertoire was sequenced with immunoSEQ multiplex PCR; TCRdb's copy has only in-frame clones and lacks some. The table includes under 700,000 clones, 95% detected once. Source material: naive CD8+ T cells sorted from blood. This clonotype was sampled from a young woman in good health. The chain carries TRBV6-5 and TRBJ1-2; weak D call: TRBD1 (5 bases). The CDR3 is CASSLGGLAGYTF. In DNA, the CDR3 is TGTGCCAGCAGCCTTGGGGGATTGGCAGGCTACACCTTC.